This is a list of T cell receptor beta chains from one sample in a study of cytomegalovirus exposure and HLA in healthy donors. The repertoire was sequenced with immunoSEQ multiplex PCR; TCRdb's copy has only in-frame clones and lacks some. The data hold about 250,000 clones, with around nine tenths observed a single time. Input material: PBMCs. The receptor set was obtained from a man aged 18 to 29 in good health and CMV-seronegative. Each CDR3 is given with its conserved first and last residue. A D gene is named only where the DNA matches it firmly. Not every row has a clone size; where given, it reads once, few, many or a size class.

j_call clone_size d_call v_call cdr3_aa cdr3_nt
TRBJ1-5 . . TRBV28 CASSLGGDGQPQHF TGTGCCAGCAGTTTGGGGGGTGATGGTCAGCCCCAGCATTTT
TRBJ2-7 . TRBD2 TRBV2 CASSVWGGTNYEQYF TGTGCCAGCAGTGTCTGGGGGGGGACCAACTACGAGCAGTACTTC
TRBJ2-1 . TRBD2 TRBV28 CASSLIRLAGADNEQFF TGTGCCAGCAGTTTAATCCGCCTAGCGGGTGCAGACAATGAGCAGTTCTTC
TRBJ1-1 . TRBD1 TRBV9 CASSVVGTGATEAFF TGTGCCAGCAGCGTAGTAGGGACAGGGGCCACTGAAGCTTTCTTT
TRBJ1-5 . . TRBV6-1 CARDSAQSSNQPQHF TGTGCCAGAGATTCGGCACAGTCTAGCAATCAGCCCCAGCATTTT
TRBJ2-3 once TRBD1 TRBV28 CASLSFGDRGTDTQYF TGTGCCAGCCTCAGTTTCGGTGACAGGGGAACAGATACGCAGTATTTT
TRBJ2-1 . . TRBV27 CASSFALAISEQFF TGTGCCAGCAGTTTCGCACTAGCAATCAGTGAGCAGTTCTTC
TRBJ1-1 . . TRBV10-3 CAISEEKGIGNTEAFF TGTGCCATCAGTGAGGAAAAGGGGATTGGGAACACTGAAGCTTTCTTT
TRBJ1-1 . TRBD1 TRBV7-8 CASSSEGDRGGKAFF TGTGCCAGCAGCTCCGAAGGGGACAGGGGTGGTAAAGCTTTCTTT
TRBJ1-2 few TRBD1 TRBV5-4 CASSSGQGYYGYTF TGTGCCAGCAGCTCCGGACAGGGATACTATGGCTACACCTTC
TRBJ2-7 . . TRBV4-3 CASSQGPGEQYF TGCGCCAGCAGCCAAGGTCCCGGCGAGCAGTACTTC
TRBJ1-6 few TRBD1 TRBV19 CASSIGDRVRSYNSPLHF TGTGCCAGTAGTATCGGGGACAGGGTACGGTCCTATAATTCACCCCTCCACTTT
TRBJ1-1 . TRBD1 TRBV5-4 CATRTGGEGTEAFF TGTGCCACTCGGACAGGGGGCGAGGGCACTGAAGCTTTCTTT
TRBJ1-5 . . TRBV4-2 CASSPRQDSNQPQHF TGTGCCAGCAGCCCCCGACAGGATAGCAATCAGCCCCAGCATTTT
TRBJ2-7 . TRBD1 TRBV7-6 CASSLGTGTGHYEQYF TGTGCCAGCAGCTTAGGGACCGGGACAGGGCACTACGAGCAGTACTTC
TRBJ1-4 . TRBD1 TRBV30 CAWSDFPDRGNEKLFF TGTGCCTGGAGTGATTTTCCCGACAGGGGGAATGAAAAACTGTTTTTT
TRBJ2-7 . . TRBV6-1 CASSEKRTKHEQYF TGTGCCAGCAGTGAGAAGCGGACCAAACACGAGCAGTACTTC
TRBJ2-1 . . TRBV7-6 CASSQRQQEFF TGTGCCAGCAGCCAACGTCAGCAGGAGTTCTTC
TRBJ1-5 . . TRBV27 CASSSRGYSNQPQHF TGTGCCAGCAGTTCACGGGGGTATAGCAATCAGCCCCAGCATTTT
TRBJ1-2 . . TRBV19 CASSISGKTYGYTF TGTGCCAGTAGTATATCGGGGAAGACCTATGGCTACACCTTC
TRBJ2-2 . . TRBV6-5 CASSRFAGELFF TGTGCCAGCAGCAGATTCGCCGGGGAGCTGTTTTTT
TRBJ1-1 . TRBD1 TRBV10-3 CAISESGTATQAFF TGTGCCATCAGTGAGTCTGGGACAGCCACACAAGCTTTCTTT
TRBJ2-1 . TRBD1 TRBV18 CASSPGTGSHEQFF TGTGCCAGCTCACCCGGGACAGGGTCCCATGAGCAGTTCTTC
TRBJ2-2 . . TRBV5-1 CASCATGTGELFF TGCGCCAGCTGCGCAACGGGCACCGGGGAGCTGTTTTTT
TRBJ2-1 . TRBD2 TRBV27 CASSGTSGRAAEQFF TGTGCCAGCAGCGGGACTAGCGGGAGGGCCGCTGAGCAGTTCTTC
TRBJ1-1 . TRBD1 TRBV25-1 CASSPRPDRGLGTEAFF TGTGCCAGCAGCCCCCGCCCGGACAGGGGGCTGGGCACTGAAGCTTTCTTT
TRBJ2-1 . . TRBV9 CASSVAFRAHEQFF TGTGCCAGCAGCGTAGCATTCAGGGCCCATGAGCAGTTCTTC
TRBJ2-7 . TRBD1 TRBV6-6 CASSYSGTGGEQYF TGTGCCAGCAGTTACTCAGGGACAGGGGGCGAGCAGTACTTC
TRBJ2-2 . TRBD2 TRBV9 CASSVGLAGFGELFF TGTGCCAGCAGCGTAGGACTAGCGGGATTTGGGGAGCTGTTTTTT